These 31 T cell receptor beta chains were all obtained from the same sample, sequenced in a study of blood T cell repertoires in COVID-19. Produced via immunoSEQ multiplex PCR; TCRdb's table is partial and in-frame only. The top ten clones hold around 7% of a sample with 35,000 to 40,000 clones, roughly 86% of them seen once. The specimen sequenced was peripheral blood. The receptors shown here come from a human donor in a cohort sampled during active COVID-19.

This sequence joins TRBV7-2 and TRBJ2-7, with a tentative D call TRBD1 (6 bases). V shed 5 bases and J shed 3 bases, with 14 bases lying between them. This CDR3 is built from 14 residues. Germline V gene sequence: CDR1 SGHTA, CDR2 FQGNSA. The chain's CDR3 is CASSLGHTYYEQYF. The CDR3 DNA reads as TGTGCCAGCAGCCTGGGACATACTTACTACGAGCAGTACTTC.

CDR3: CASSPPGGGSGANVLTF. DNA for the CDR3: TGTGCCAGCAGCCCCCCAGGCGGGGGCTCTGGGGCCAACGTCCTGACTTTC. J is TRBJ2-6 and V is TRBV7-9, with 7 bases lining up with TRBD2. Germline V lookup: CDR1 SEHNR, CDR2 FQNEAQ (reference sequence). Trimming at V came to 5 bases and at J to 0 bases, leaving 7 bases not matched to a gene. CDR3 size: 17 residues.

The CDR3 protein is CATGTSGTSTDTQYF. The CDR3 region has the DNA TGTGCCACAGGGACTAGCGGCACTAGCACAGATACGCAGTATTTT. V usage is TRBV5-5 and J usage is TRBJ2-3, with 11 bases aligning to TRBD2. The CDR3 totals 15 residues. The V gene end was trimmed by 9 bases and the J gene end by 0 bases; junction bases not matched to a gene: 6. Germline assignment: CDR1 SGHKS and CDR2 YYEKEE (reference sequence).

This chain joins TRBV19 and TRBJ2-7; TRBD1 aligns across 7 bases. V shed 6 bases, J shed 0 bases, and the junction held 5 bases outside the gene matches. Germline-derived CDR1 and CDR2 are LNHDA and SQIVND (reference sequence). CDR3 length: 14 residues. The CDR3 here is CASRPDRASYEQYF. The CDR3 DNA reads TGTGCCAGTAGACCTGACAGGGCCTCCTACGAGCAGTACTTC. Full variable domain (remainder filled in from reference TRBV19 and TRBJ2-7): DGGITQSPKYLFRKEGQNVTLSCEQNLNHDAMYWYRQDPGQGLRLIYYSQIVNDFQKGDIAEGYSVSREKKESFPLTVTSAQKNPTAFYLCASRPDRASYEQYFGPGTRLTVT.

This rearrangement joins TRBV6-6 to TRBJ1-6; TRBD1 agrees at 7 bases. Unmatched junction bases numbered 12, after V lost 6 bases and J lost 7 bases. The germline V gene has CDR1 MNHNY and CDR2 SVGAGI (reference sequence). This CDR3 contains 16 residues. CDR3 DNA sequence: TGTGCCAGCAGAGAATCCCACAGGGGCTTGAATTCACCCCTCCACTTT. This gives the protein CASRESHRGLNSPLHF.

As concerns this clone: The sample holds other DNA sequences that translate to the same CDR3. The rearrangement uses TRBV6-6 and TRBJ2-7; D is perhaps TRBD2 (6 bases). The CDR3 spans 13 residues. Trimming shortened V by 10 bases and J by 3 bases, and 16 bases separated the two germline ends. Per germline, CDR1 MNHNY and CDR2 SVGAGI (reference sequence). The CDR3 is CAISPGLIYEQYF. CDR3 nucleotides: TGTGCCATATCCCCGGGACTCATCTACGAGCAGTACTTC.

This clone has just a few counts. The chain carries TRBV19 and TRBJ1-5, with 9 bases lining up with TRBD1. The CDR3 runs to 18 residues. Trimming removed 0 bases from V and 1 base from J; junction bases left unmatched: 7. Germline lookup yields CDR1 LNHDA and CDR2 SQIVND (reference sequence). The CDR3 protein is CASSIDGTGLVSNQPQHF. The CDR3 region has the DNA TGTGCCAGTAGTATAGACGGGACAGGGTTAGTGAGCAATCAGCCCCAGCATTTT. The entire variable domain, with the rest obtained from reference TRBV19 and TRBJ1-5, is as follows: DGGITQSPKYLFRKEGQNVTLSCEQNLNHDAMYWYRQDPGQGLRLIYYSQIVNDFQKGDIAEGYSVSREKKESFPLTVTSAQKNPTAFYLCASSIDGTGLVSNQPQHFGDGTRLSIL.

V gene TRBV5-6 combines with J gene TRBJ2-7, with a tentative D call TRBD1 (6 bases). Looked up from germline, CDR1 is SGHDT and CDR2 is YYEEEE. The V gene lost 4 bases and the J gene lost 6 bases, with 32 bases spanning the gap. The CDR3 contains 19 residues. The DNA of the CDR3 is TGTGCCAGCAGCACCGTTCACAGGGTTGCTCGCCTCGATGGGGCCGAGCAGTACTTC. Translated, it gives CASSTVHRVARLDGAEQYF.

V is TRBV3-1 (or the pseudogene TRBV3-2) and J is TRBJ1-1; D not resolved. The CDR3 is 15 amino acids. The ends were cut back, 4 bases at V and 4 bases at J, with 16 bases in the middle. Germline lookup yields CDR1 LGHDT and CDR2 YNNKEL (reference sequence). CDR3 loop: CASSPRLSDSTEAFF. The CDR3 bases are TGTGCCAGCAGCCCCAGGCTATCGGACTCCACTGAAGCTTTCTTT.

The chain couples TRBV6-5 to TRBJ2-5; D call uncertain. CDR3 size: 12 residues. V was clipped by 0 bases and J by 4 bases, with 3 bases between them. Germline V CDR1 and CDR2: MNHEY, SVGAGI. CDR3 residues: CASSYSRETQYF. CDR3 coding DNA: TGTGCCAGCAGTTACTCTCGAGAGACCCAGTACTTC.

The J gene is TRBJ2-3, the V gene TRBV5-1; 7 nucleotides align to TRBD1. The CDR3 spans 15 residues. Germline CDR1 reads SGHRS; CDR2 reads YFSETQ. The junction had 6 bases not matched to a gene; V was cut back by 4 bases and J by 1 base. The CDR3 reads CASSPGTVGTDTQYF. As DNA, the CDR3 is TGCGCCAGCAGCCCCGGGACAGTCGGCACAGATACGCAGTATTTT.

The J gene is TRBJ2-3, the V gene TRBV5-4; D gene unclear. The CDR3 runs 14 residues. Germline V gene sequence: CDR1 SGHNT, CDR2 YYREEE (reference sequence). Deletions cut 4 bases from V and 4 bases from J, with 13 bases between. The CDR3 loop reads CASSLGSVPDTQYF. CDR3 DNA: TGTGCCAGCAGCCTCGGGTCGGTTCCAGATACGCAGTATTTT. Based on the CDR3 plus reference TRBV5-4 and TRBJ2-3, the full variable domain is ETGVTQSPTHLIKTRGQQVTLRCSSQSGHNTVSWYQQALGQGPQFIFQYYREEENGRGNFPPRFSGLQFPNYSSELNVNALELDDSALYLCASSLGSVPDTQYFGPGTRLTVL.

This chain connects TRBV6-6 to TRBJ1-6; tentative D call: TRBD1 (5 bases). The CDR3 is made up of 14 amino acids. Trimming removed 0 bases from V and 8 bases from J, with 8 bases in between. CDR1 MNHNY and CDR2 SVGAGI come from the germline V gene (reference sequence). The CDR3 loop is CASSYSGRDSPLHF. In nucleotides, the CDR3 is TGTGCCAGCAGTTACTCGGGCAGGGATTCACCCCTCCACTTT.

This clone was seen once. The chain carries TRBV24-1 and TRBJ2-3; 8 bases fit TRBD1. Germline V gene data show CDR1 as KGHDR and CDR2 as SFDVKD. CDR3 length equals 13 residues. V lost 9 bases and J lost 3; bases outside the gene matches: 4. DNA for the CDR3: TGTGCCACCGGGACAGGAATTACAGATACGCAGTATTTT. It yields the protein CATGTGITDTQYF.

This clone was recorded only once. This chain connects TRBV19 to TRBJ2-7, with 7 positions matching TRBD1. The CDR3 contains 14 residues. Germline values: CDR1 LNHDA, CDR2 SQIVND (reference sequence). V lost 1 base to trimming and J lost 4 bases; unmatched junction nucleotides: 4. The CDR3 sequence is CASSIGETGYEQYF. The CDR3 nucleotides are TGTGCCAGTAGTATAGGGGAGACAGGGTACGAGCAGTACTTC.

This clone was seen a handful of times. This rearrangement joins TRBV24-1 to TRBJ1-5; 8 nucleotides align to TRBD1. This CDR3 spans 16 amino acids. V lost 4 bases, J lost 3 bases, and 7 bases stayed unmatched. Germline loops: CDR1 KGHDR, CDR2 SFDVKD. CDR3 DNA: TGTGCCACCAGTGACTCGACAGGGGCCGCCAATCAGCCCCAGCATTTT. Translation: CATSDSTGAANQPQHF.

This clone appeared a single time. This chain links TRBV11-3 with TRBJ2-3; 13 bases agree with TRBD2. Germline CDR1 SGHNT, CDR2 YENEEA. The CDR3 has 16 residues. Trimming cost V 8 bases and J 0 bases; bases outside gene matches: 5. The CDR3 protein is CASSRTSGSSTDTQYF. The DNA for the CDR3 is TGTGCCAGCTCGAGGACTAGCGGGAGTAGCACAGATACGCAGTATTTT.

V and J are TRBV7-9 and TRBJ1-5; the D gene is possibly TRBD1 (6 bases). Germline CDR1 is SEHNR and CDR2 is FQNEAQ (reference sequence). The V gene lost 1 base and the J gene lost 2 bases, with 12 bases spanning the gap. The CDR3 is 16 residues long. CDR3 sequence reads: CASSLGTQGGNQPQHF. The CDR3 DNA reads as TGTGCCAGCAGCTTAGGGACACAGGGTGGCAATCAGCCCCAGCATTTT. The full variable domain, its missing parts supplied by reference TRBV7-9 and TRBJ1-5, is DTGVSQNPRHKITKRGQNVTFRCDPISEHNRLYWYRQTLGQGPEFLTYFQNEAQLEKSRLLSDRFSAERPKGSFSTLEIQRTEQGDSAMYLCASSLGTQGGNQPQHFGDGTRLSIL.

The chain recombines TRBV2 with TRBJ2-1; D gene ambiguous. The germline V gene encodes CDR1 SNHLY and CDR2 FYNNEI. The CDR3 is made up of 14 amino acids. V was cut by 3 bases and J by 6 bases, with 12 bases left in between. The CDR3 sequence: CASSDYPRSNEQFF. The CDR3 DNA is TGTGCCAGCAGTGACTATCCTAGGAGCAATGAGCAGTTCTTC.

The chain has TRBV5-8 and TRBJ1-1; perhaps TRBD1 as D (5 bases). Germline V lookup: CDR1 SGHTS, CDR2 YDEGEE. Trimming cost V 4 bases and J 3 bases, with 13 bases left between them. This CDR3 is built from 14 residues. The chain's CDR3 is CASSAAPGYTEAFF. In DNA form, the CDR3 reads TGTGCCAGCAGCGCGGCCCCAGGGTACACTGAAGCTTTCTTT.

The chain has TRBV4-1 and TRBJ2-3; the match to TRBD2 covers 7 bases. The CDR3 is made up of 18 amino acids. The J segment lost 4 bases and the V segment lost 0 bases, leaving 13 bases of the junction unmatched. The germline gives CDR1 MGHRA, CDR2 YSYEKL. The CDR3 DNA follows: TGCGCCAGCAGCCAAGATGGGGGGGTTGGTCGTTTCGCAGATACGCAGTATTTT. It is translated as CASSQDGGVGRFADTQYF.

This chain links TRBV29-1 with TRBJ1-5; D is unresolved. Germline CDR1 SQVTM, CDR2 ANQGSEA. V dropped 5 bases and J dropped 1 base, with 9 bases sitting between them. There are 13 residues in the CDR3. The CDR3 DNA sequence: TGCAGCGTTTCAGAAAACAGCAATCAGCCCCAGCATTTT. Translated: CSVSENSNQPQHF.

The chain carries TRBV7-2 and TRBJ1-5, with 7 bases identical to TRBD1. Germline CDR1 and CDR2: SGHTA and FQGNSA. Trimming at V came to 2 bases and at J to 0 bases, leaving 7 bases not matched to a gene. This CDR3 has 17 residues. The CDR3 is CASSLLAGGYSNQPQHF. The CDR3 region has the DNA TGTGCCAGCAGCTTACTGGCAGGGGGGTATAGCAATCAGCCCCAGCATTTT.

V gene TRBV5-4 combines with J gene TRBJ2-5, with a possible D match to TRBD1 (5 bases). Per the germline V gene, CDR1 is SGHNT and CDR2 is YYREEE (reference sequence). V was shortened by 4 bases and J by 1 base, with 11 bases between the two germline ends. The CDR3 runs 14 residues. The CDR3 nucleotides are TGTGCCAGCAGCGGGAAGGGGATCCAAGAGACCCAGTACTTC. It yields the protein CASSGKGIQETQYF.

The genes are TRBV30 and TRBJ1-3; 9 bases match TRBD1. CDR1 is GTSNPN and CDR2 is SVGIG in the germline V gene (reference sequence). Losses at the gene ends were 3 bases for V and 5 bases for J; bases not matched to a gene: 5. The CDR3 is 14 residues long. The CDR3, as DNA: TGTGCCTGGAGCCCGGGGACAGGGAGAAACACCATATATTTT. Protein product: CAWSPGTGRNTIYF.

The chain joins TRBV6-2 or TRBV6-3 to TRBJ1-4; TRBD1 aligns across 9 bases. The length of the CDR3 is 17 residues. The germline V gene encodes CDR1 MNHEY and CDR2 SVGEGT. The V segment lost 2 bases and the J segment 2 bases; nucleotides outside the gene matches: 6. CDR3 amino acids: CASSYKDRGVTNEKLFF. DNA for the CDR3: TGTGCCAGCAGTTACAAGGACAGGGGAGTGACTAATGAAAAACTGTTTTTT.

The CDR3 region has the DNA TGTGCCAGCAGCGCGGGACAGGGTGGCACTGAAGCTTTCTTT. It encodes CASSAGQGGTEAFF. The chain carries TRBV5-5 and TRBJ1-1; 9 nucleotides agree with TRBD1. Germline values: CDR1 SGHKS, CDR2 YYEKEE (reference sequence). This CDR3 region has 14 residues. V was clipped by 4 bases and J by 4 bases; unmatched bases: 5. The full variable domain, with the rest looked up from reference TRBV5-5 and TRBJ1-1, is DAGVTQSPTHLIKTRGQQVTLRCSPISGHKSVSWYQQVLGQGPQFIFQYYEKEERGRGNFPDRFSARQFPNYSSELNVNALLLGDSALYLCASSAGQGGTEAFFGQGTRLTVV.

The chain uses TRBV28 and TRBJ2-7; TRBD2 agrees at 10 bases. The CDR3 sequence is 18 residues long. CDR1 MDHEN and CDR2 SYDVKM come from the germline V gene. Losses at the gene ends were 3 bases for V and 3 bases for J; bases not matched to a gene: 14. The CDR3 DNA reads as TGTGCCAGCAGTTTTATGGGAGGGAGCGGGAGGGGGAACTACGAGCAGTACTTC. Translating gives CASSFMGGSGRGNYEQYF.

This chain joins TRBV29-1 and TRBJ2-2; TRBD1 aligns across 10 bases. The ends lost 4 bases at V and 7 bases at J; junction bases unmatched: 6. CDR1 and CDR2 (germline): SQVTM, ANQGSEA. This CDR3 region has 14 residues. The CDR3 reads CSVVWDRGLGELFF. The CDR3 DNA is TGCAGCGTTGTCTGGGACAGGGGTCTCGGGGAGCTGTTTTTT.

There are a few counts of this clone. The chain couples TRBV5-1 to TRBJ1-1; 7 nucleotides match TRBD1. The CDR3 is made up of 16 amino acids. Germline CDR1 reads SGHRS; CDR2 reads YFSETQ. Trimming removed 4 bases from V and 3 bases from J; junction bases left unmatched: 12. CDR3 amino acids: CASSRVVRGLDTEAFF. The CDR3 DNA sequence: TGCGCCAGCAGCCGCGTTGTCAGGGGGTTGGACACTGAAGCTTTCTTT.

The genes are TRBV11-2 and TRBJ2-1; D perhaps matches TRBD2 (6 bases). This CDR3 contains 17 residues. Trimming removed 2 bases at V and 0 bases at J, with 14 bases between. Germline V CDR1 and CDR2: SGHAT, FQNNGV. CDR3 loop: CASSLIGSGSSYNEQFF. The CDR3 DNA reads TGTGCCAGCAGCTTAATAGGTAGCGGTAGCTCCTACAATGAGCAGTTCTTC.